The clone carrying this T cell receptor (beta chain) turned up a few times. The entry originates in a study of response to subunit inactivated influenza vaccine. TCRdb used MiXCR to reprocess the RT-PCR reads, holding one entry per CDR3 protein. This table has 180,000 or so distinct CDR3 sequences, over 9.5% appearing once. This CDR3 has 15 residues. Looked up from germline, CDR1 is MNHEY and CDR2 is SVGAGI. V lost 4 bases and J lost 2; bases outside the gene matches: 2. The same data also went into a second study, on T cells expressing NK-cell markers. According to that study: In generating TCR beta cDNA, 5'RACE template switching with UMIs was used. One observes that, in several donors, these clonotypes were also the leading ones within the CD3+CD56-NKG2C+ fraction.

The chain is built from TRBV6-5 and TRBJ2-3; TRBD2 aligns across 11 bases. This clonotype was obtained from a man aged 45-60 years who received an inactivated influenza vaccine. This specimen was CD8+ T cells sorted from PBMCs, taken approximately 12 days after vaccination. This CDR3 is CASSLAGGYTDTQYF. The CDR3 DNA follows: TGTGCCAGCAGTTTAGCGGGGGGGTACACAGATACGCAGTATTTT.